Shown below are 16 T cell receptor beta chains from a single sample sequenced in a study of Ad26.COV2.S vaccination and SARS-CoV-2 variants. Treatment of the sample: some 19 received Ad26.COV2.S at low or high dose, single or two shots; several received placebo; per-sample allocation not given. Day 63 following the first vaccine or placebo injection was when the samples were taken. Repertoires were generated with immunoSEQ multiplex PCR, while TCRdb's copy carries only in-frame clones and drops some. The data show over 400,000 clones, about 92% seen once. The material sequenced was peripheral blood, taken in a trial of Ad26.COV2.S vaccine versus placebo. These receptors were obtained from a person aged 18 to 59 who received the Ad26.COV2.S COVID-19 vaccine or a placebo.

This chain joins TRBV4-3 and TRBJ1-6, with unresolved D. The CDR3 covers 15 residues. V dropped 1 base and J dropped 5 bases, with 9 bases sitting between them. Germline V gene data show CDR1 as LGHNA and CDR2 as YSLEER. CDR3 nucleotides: TGCGCCAGCAGCCAAGCCCGGATCCATAATTCACCCCTCCACTTT. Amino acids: CASSQARIHNSPLHF.

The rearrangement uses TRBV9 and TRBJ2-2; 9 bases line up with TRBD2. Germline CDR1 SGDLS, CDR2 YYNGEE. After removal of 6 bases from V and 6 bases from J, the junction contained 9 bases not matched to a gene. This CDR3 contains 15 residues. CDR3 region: CASTDSGGKAGELFF. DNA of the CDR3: TGTGCCAGCACCGACAGCGGGGGGAAGGCCGGGGAGCTGTTTTTT.

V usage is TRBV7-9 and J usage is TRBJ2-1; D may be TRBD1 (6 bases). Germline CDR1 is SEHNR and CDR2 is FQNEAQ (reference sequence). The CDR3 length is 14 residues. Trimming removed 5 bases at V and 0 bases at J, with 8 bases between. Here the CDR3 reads CASSRTVSYNEQFF. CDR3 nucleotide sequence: TGTGCCAGCAGCAGGACAGTCTCCTACAATGAGCAGTTCTTC.

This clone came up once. Here the CDR3 DNA reads TGCAGCGTTGTGGCATCAGTGAACACTGAAGCTTTCTTT. Translation: CSVVASVNTEAFF. V is TRBV29-1 and J is TRBJ1-1; D unresolved. V lost 4 bases and J lost 0, with 9 bases in between. The CDR3 loop spans 13 amino acids. CDR1 is SQVTM and CDR2 is ANQGSEA in the germline V gene. Complete variable domain (other parts from reference TRBV29-1 and TRBJ1-1): SAVISQKPSRDICQRGTSLTIQCQVDSQVTMMFWYRQQPGQSLTLIATANQGSEATYESGFVIDKFPISRPNLTFSTLTVSNMSPEDSSIYLCSVVASVNTEAFFGQGTRLTVV.

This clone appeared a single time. CDR3 protein: CASSKRGGQGEDTQYF. For the CDR3, the DNA is TGTGCCAGCAGCAAAAGGGGTGGACAGGGAGAAGATACGCAGTATTTT. This rearrangement joins TRBV7-2 to TRBJ2-3, with 8 bases aligning to TRBD1. The ends lost 5 bases at V and 5 bases at J; junction bases unmatched: 12. The CDR3 runs to 16 residues. CDR1 SGHTA and CDR2 FQGNSA come from the germline V gene.

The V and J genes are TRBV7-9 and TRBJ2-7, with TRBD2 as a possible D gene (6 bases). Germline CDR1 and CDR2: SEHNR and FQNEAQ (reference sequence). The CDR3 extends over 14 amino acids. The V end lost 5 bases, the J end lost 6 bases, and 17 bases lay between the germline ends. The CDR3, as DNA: TGTGCCAGCAGCGCCGGGAGCGTGGTCTCCGAGCAGTACTTC. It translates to CASSAGSVVSEQYF.

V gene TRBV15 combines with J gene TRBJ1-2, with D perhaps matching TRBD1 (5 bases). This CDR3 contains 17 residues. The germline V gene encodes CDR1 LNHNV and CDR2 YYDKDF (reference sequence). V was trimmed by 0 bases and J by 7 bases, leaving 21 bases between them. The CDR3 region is CATSRDRGRQEGGGYTF. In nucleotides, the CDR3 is TGTGCCACCAGCAGAGATCGGGGACGACAAGAGGGCGGTGGCTACACCTTC.

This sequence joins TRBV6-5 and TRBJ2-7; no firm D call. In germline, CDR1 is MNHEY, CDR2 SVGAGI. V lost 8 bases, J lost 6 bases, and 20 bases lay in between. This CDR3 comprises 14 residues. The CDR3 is CASLTTLPQAEQYF. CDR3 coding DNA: TGTGCCAGCCTAACGACCTTACCCCAAGCCGAGCAGTACTTC.

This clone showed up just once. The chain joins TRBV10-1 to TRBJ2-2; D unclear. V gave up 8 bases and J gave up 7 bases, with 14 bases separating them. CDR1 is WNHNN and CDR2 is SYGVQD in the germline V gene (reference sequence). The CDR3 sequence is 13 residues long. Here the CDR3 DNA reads TGCGCCAGCTCAGCCTCGGGCGGCGGGGAGCTGTTTTTT. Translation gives CASSASGGGELFF.

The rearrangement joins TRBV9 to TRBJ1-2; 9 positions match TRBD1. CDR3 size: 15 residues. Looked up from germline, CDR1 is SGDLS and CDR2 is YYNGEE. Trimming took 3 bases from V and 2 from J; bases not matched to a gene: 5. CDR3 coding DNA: TGTGCCAGCAGCGCAAGGGACAGGGCCAACTATGGCTACACCTTC. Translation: CASSARDRANYGYTF. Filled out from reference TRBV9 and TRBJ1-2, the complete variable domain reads DSGVTQTPKHLITATGQRVTLRCSPRSGDLSVYWYQQSLDQGLQFLIQYYNGEERAKGNILERFSAQQFPDLHSELNLSSLELGDSALYFCASSARDRANYGYTFGSGTRLTVV.

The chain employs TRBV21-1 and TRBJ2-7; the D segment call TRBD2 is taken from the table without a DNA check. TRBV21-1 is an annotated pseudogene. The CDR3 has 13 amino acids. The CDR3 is CATPSGPSYEQYF. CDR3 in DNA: TGTGCCACCCCTAGCGGTCCCTCCTACGAGCAGTACTTC.

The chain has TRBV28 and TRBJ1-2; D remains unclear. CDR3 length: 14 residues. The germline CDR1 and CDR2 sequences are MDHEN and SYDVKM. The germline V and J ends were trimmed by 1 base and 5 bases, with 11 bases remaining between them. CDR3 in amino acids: CASSLSPLRYGYTF. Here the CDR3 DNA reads TGTGCCAGCAGTTTATCTCCCCTGCGGTATGGCTACACCTTC.

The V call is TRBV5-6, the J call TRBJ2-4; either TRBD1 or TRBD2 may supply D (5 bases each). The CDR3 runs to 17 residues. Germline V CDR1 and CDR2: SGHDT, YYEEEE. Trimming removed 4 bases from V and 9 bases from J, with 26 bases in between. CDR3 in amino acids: CASSPPQAVGRGGIQYF. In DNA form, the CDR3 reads TGTGCCAGCAGCCCACCTCAAGCCGTAGGGCGTGGGGGCATTCAGTACTTC.

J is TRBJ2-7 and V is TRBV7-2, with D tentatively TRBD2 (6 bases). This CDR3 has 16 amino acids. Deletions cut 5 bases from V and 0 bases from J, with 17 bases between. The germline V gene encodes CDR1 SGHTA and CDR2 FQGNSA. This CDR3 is CASSPDYGAASYEQYF. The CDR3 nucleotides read TGTGCCAGCAGCCCGGACTACGGGGCGGCCTCCTACGAGCAGTACTTC.

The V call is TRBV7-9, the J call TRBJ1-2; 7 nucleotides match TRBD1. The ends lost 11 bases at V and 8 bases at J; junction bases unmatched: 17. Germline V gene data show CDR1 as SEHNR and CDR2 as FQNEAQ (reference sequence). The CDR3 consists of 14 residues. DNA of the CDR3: TGTGCCGTCCCTAACATCTCAGGGGGTCGAGGCTACACCTTC. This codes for CAVPNISGGRGYTF. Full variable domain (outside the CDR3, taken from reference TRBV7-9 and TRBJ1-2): DTGVSQNPRHKITKRGQNVTFRCDPISEHNRLYWYRQTLGQGPEFLTYFQNEAQLEKSRLLSDRFSAERPKGSFSTLEIQRTEQGDSAMYLCAVPNISGGRGYTFGSGTRLTVV.

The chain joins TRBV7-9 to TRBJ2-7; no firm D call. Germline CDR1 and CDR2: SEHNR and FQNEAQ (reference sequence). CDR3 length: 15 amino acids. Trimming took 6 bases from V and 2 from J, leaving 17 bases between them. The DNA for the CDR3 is TGTGCCAGCAGTCGGACCGTCGATACCCCCTACGAGCAGTACTTC. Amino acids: CASSRTVDTPYEQYF.